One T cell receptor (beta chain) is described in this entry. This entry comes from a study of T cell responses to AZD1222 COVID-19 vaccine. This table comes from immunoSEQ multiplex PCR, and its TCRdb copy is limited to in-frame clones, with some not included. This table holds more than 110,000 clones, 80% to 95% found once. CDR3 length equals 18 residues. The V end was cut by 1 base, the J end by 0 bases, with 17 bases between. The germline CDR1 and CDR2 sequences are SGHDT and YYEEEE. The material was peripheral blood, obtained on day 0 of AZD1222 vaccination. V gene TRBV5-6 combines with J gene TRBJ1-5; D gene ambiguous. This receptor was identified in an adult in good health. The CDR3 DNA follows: TGTGCCAGCAGCTTGTGGGGTCAGGAGTTCTATAGCAATCAGCCCCAGCATTTT. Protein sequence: CASSLWGQEFYSNQPQHF.